Each of the 27 T cell receptor beta chains below was sequenced from the same sample in a study of yellow fever vaccine responses in identical twins (dated by TCRdb to 2017 to 2018). The library was built by means of RT-PCR. These reads were obtained on an Illumina HiSeq 2500. TCRdb's own reprocessing of the public reads used fastp at Q25 and MiXCR and kept productive beta chains. For every CDR3 protein sequence, its rows merge into one entry that carries the most common genes and DNA. In this sample the table shows roughly 3,500 distinct CDR3 sequences, around 81% of which occur a single time. The ten largest clonotypes hold roughly 3.5% of the sample. Sequenced material: T cells from blood (PBMCs), unsorted or a sorted subset (not recorded which), taken before or after yellow fever vaccination (not recorded which). These receptors came from a woman between 18 and 29 years old who received the yellow fever vaccine. Donor details come from another sample of the same person, matched by shared clones.

The chain uses TRBV5-4 and TRBJ2-3; TRBD2 matches 9 bases. The CDR3 covers 15 residues. Germline V gene lookup returns CDR1 SGHNT and CDR2 YYREEE (reference sequence). V was clipped by 4 bases and J by 2 bases; unmatched bases: 5. The DNA for the CDR3 is TGTGCCAGCAGCCCCGGACTAGCGCTCACAGATACGCAGTATTTT. This sequence encodes CASSPGLALTDTQYF.

J is TRBJ2-1 and V is TRBV2, with a weak D call TRBD2 (5 bases). Trimming took off 4 bases at V and 6 bases at J, with 13 bases between the two ends. CDR1 is SNHLY and CDR2 is FYNNEI in the germline V gene. The CDR3 consists of 14 residues. The CDR3 sequence: CASSVSGFFNEQFF. In DNA, the CDR3 is TGTGCCAGCAGTGTCAGCGGTTTTTTCAATGAGCAGTTCTTC.

The chain is built from TRBV20-1 and TRBJ1-6; the match to TRBD1 covers 7 bases. CDR1 DFQATT and CDR2 SNEGSKA come from the germline V gene (reference sequence). V was clipped by 7 bases and J by 9 bases; unmatched bases: 6. CDR3 length: 12 residues. The CDR3 loop is CSGLRGSSPLHF. CDR3 DNA sequence: TGCAGTGGTCTCAGGGGGAGTTCACCCCTCCACTTT.

This chain links TRBV3-1 with TRBJ2-3; 11 bases fit TRBD2. The CDR3 runs 16 residues. The ends lost 3 bases at V and 5 bases at J; junction bases unmatched: 7. Looked up from germline, CDR1 is LGHDT and CDR2 is YNNKEL (reference sequence). The CDR3 coding sequence is TGTGCCAGCAGCCATCTTAGCGGGGGGGCCCAAGATACGCAGTATTTT. As protein: CASSHLSGGAQDTQYF.

V usage is TRBV11-1 and J usage is TRBJ2-7; D is unresolved. Per the germline V gene, CDR1 is SGHAT and CDR2 is FQDESV (reference sequence). The CDR3 extends over 16 amino acids. V dropped 5 bases and J dropped 4 bases, with 21 bases sitting between them. The CDR3: CASSPGGFHYPYEQYF. The CDR3 region has the DNA TGTGCCAGCAGCCCCGGTGGGTTCCATTATCCTTACGAGCAGTACTTC.

The chain uses TRBV6-1 and TRBJ2-6, with D tentatively TRBD1 (6 bases). CDR1 is MNHNS, CDR2 SASEGT, per germline. V dropped 7 bases and J dropped 7 bases, with 14 bases sitting between them. This CDR3 has 14 amino acids. CDR3 residues: CASTRDIEANVLTF. The CDR3 region has the DNA TGTGCCAGCACCCGGGACATTGAAGCCAACGTCCTGACTTTC.

This chain joins TRBV4-1 and TRBJ2-1; the D gene is possibly TRBD2 (5 bases). The V gene's germline CDR1 is MGHRA and CDR2 YSYEKL. The V end lost 3 bases, the J end lost 9 bases, and 21 bases lay between the germline ends. CDR3 length: 16 amino acids. CDR3 loop: CASSHLDLLVYGEQFF. CDR3 DNA: TGCGCCAGCAGCCACCTGGACTTGTTGGTGTATGGTGAGCAGTTCTTC.

The J gene is TRBJ1-2, the V gene TRBV12-3 or TRBV12-4; TRBD1 might be the D (6 bases). Trimming left V 3 bases short and J 3 bases short, with 17 bases between. The CDR3 is made up of 16 amino acids. CDR3 loop: CASSFTGPVDDYGYTF. The CDR3 bases are TGTGCCAGCAGTTTTACAGGGCCGGTTGACGACTATGGCTACACCTTC.

This chain joins TRBV14 and TRBJ1-2; D remains unclear. Germline V gene lookup returns CDR1 SGHDN and CDR2 FVKESK. V was clipped by 3 bases and J by 1 base, with 3 bases between them. The CDR3 extends over 12 amino acids. This CDR3 is CASSQNNYGYTF. Here the CDR3 DNA reads TGTGCCAGCAGCCAGAATAACTATGGCTACACCTTC.

The V and J genes are TRBV7-9 and TRBJ2-3; the D call may be TRBD1 or TRBD2 (5 bases each). There are 15 residues in the CDR3. V was shortened by 5 bases and J by 6 bases, with 18 bases between the two germline ends. Germline V gene data show CDR1 as SEHNR and CDR2 as FQNEAQ (reference sequence). CDR3 DNA: TGTGCCAGCAGCCAACCCCCGCCGGGACGGGATACGCAGTATTTT. Its protein is CASSQPPPGRDTQYF.

The CDR3, as DNA: TGCAGTGCTAGAGGGGGCGGGGAGCAGTACTTC. Translated, it gives CSARGGGEQYF. The V call is TRBV20-1, the J call TRBJ2-7; the D call may be TRBD1 or TRBD2 (5 bases each). V was shortened by 1 base and J by 7 bases, with 8 bases between the two germline ends. The germline CDR1 and CDR2 sequences are DFQATT and SNEGSKA (reference sequence). The CDR3 has 11 residues.

This chain joins TRBV19 and TRBJ1-1; TRBD1 aligns across 9 bases. V lost 1 base and J lost 0; bases outside the gene matches: 12. Germline V CDR1 and CDR2: LNHDA, SQIVND (reference sequence). The CDR3 contains 19 residues. The CDR3 coding sequence is TGTGCCAGTAGTATAGGGGGACCGGGACAGGGTCTAATGAACACTGAAGCTTTCTTT. This translates into CASSIGGPGQGLMNTEAFF.

This clonotype was observed a handful of times. The chain is built from TRBV12-3 or TRBV12-4 and TRBJ2-7, with D uncertain. The ends were cut back, 3 bases at V and 5 bases at J, with 5 bases in the middle. The CDR3 totals 11 residues. CDR3 DNA sequence: TGTGCCAGCAGTTTCTTAGACGAGCAGTACTTC. This gives the protein CASSFLDEQYF.

This clonotype has only one observation. This chain links TRBV29-1 with TRBJ2-1, with 7 positions matching TRBD2. The V and J ends lost 6 bases and 3 bases, in that order; junction bases with no gene match: 8. The V gene's germline CDR1 is SQVTM and CDR2 ANQGSEA. The CDR3 is made up of 14 amino acids. CDR3 sequence (DNA): TGCAGCGTGAAAGGGAGGGTCGGCTACAATGAGCAGTTCTTC. Encoded protein: CSVKGRVGYNEQFF.

This clonotype was counted between two and nine times. This sequence joins TRBV9 and TRBJ1-2, with 8 bases matching TRBD1. V shed 4 bases, J shed 4 bases, and the junction held 9 bases outside the gene matches. CDR1 and CDR2 (germline): SGDLS, YYNGEE. This CDR3 comprises 15 residues. The CDR3 DNA is TGTGCCAGCAGCACCGGACAGGGTAGGAGCTATGGCTACACCTTC. Translation gives CASSTGQGRSYGYTF.

This sequence joins TRBV3-1 and TRBJ2-7, with a tentative D call TRBD2 (5 bases). CDR1 and CDR2 (germline): LGHDT, YNNKEL (reference sequence). CDR3 length: 14 amino acids. The V end was cut by 0 bases, the J end by 3 bases, with 9 bases between. CDR3: CASSQDPSSYEQYF. Written as DNA, the CDR3 is TGTGCCAGCAGCCAAGATCCTAGCAGCTACGAGCAGTACTTC.

The chain uses TRBV24-1 and TRBJ2-1; TRBD1 matches at 8 bases. The CDR3 consists of 13 residues. Per the germline V gene, CDR1 is KGHDR and CDR2 is SFDVKD. After removal of 9 bases from V and 2 bases from J, the junction contained 2 bases not matched to a gene. The CDR3 region is CATQDRAYNEQFF. The DNA for the CDR3 is TGTGCCACCCAGGACAGGGCCTACAATGAGCAGTTCTTC.

V and J are TRBV11-3 and TRBJ2-2, with D unresolved. Trimming left V 2 bases short and J 0 bases short, with 10 bases between. This CDR3 is built from 16 residues. Germline lookup yields CDR1 SGHNT and CDR2 YENEEA. This CDR3 reads CASSLLPGSNTGELFF. In nucleotides, the CDR3 is TGTGCCAGCAGCTTACTCCCCGGCTCGAACACCGGGGAGCTGTTTTTT.

This chain uses TRBV4-1 with TRBJ1-5; the D is unclear. This CDR3 spans 16 amino acids. The germline V gene has CDR1 MGHRA and CDR2 YSYEKL. V was pared by 0 bases and J by 6 bases, with 15 bases between. The CDR3 loop is CASSQEGYREGQPQHF. The CDR3 coding sequence is TGCGCCAGCAGCCAAGAGGGCTACAGAGAGGGTCAGCCCCAGCATTTT.

The chain employs TRBV2 and TRBJ1-5; D gene ambiguous. This CDR3 is built from 16 residues. The ends were cut back, 4 bases at V and 0 bases at J, with 13 bases in the middle. CDR1 is SNHLY, CDR2 FYNNEI, per germline. This CDR3 is CASSGSRNYSNQPQHF. The CDR3, as DNA: TGTGCCAGCAGTGGTTCACGGAATTATAGCAATCAGCCCCAGCATTTT.

V is TRBV12-3 or TRBV12-4 and J is TRBJ1-5; D possibly corresponds to TRBD1 (5 bases). With 0 bases removed from V and 7 bases from J, the gap between germline ends came to 10 bases. This CDR3 comprises 14 residues. The CDR3 loop reads CASSLAQRGQPQHF. For the CDR3, the DNA is TGTGCCAGCAGTTTAGCCCAACGGGGCCAGCCCCAGCATTTT.

The chain is built from TRBV28 and TRBJ1-2; TRBD1 aligns across 7 bases. This CDR3 has 13 residues. Germline trimming cut 5 bases from V and 6 bases from J; bases unmatched to any gene: 6. CDR1 and CDR2 (germline): MDHEN, SYDVKM. CDR3 in amino acids: CASSLYDRDGYTF. Written as DNA, the CDR3 is TGTGCCAGCAGTCTCTACGACAGGGATGGCTACACCTTC.

The J gene is TRBJ2-2, the V gene TRBV18, with 10 bases matching TRBD1. J gave up 5 bases and V 0 bases, and 12 bases lay outside the gene matches. CDR1 KGHSH and CDR2 LQKENI come from the germline V gene. This CDR3 is built from 19 residues. CDR3 nucleotides: TGTGCCAGCTCACCACCGGTCGTGGGACAGGGGCCGTGGACCGGGGAGCTGTTTTTT. It is translated as CASSPPVVGQGPWTGELFF.

The genes are TRBV18 and TRBJ2-7; 10 bases fit TRBD2. This CDR3 is 16 amino acids long. V shed 5 bases, J shed 7 bases, and the junction held 14 bases outside the gene matches. Germline CDR1 is KGHSH and CDR2 is LQKENI. CDR3 residues: CASSKNSGGHFYEQYV. CDR3 coding DNA: TGTGCCAGCTCAAAAAATAGCGGGGGGCACTTTTATGAGCAGTACGTC.

V is TRBV4-1 and J is TRBJ1-5; a possible D gene is TRBD1 (6 bases). The CDR3 has 15 amino acids. Trimming took 0 bases from V and 4 from J, leaving 10 bases between them. Germline CDR1 MGHRA, CDR2 YSYEKL. CDR3 amino acids: CASSQEGQKNQPQHF. CDR3 DNA sequence: TGCGCCAGCAGCCAAGAAGGACAGAAAAATCAGCCCCAGCATTTT.

V and J are TRBV29-1 and TRBJ2-5; 10 bases are a match to TRBD1. With V trimmed by 7 bases and J by 2 bases, 7 bases remained unmatched. The CDR3 length is 14 residues. Germline CDR1 and CDR2: SQVTM and ANQGSEA. For the CDR3, the DNA is TGCAGCGCTTCGGGGACAGGGGATCAAGAGACCCAGTACTTC. Protein sequence: CSASGTGDQETQYF.

On this clonotype: At one end, the junction sequence differs from germline, possibly due to a read error. The chain carries TRBV5-6 and TRBJ2-5; 8 bases align to TRBD1. This CDR3 has 14 residues. CDR1 and CDR2 (germline): SGHDT, YYEEEE. Here the CDR3 DNA reads TGTGCCAGCAGCTTGGGAAGATTTGGACAGGGCTATTCCTTC. Translating gives CASSLGRFGQGYSF.